This TCR beta chain was captured in a study of T cell responses to AZD1222 COVID-19 vaccine. Overall study context: Second doses that came at about 4 or about 12 weeks were put together.

Whole-study results and caveats: Sampling that yielded the repertoires occurred only after the peak T cell response.

CDR1 and CDR2 (germline): SGHTA, FQGNSA. This CDR3 is built from 14 residues. V was cut by 0 bases and J by 4 bases, with 9 bases left in between. Libraries were prepared by immunoSEQ multiplex PCR; TCRdb keeps only in-frame clonotypes and omits some of them. The repertoire consists of just under 85,000 clones, with roughly 88% occurring once and the leading ten covering 7.5% to 9%. Comment on this clone: The target antigen is unknown.

The sequences come from peripheral blood, collected on day 0 of AZD1222 vaccination. V is TRBV7-2 and J is TRBJ1-2; unclear D gene. The source is an adult in good health. The CDR3 sequence: CASSLAGSGYGYTF. The CDR3 DNA sequence: TGTGCCAGCAGCTTAGCAGGGTCGGGCTATGGCTACACCTTC.